This entry lists 7 T cell receptor beta chains sequenced from one sample in a study of T-cell memory formation after mild COVID-19. TCRdb called the 5' RACE reads again in MiXCR, with one record for every CDR3 protein. The sample lists 470,000 or so distinct CDR3 sequences; around a sixth were seen once. Source material: PBMCs or a T cell subset sorted from them (not recorded which). Source of these receptors: an adult woman who had mild COVID-19 (a few samples of this study predate the infection). Cell type and time point are not known.

V is TRBV12-3 or TRBV12-4 and J is TRBJ1-2; 7 bases match TRBD1. The CDR3 has 13 residues. V trimming: 6 bases; J trimming: 8 bases; junction bases outside the gene matches: 9. The CDR3 here is CASRRQGMMGYTF. CDR3 coding DNA: TGTGCCAGCAGGCGACAGGGAATGATGGGCTACACCTTC.

This clonotype has more than one count but fewer than ten. The rearrangement links TRBV18 to TRBJ2-7; D not certain. V lost 3 bases, J lost 0 bases, and 9 bases lay in between. The CDR3 length is 14 residues. Germline assignment: CDR1 KGHSH and CDR2 LQKENI. This CDR3 is CASSPPSPSYEQYF. CDR3 bases: TGTGCCAGCTCACCCCCTTCTCCCTCCTACGAGCAGTACTTC.

The chain combines TRBV5-4 with TRBJ2-7, with a possible D match to TRBD1 (5 bases). Trimming pared 5 bases from V and 7 bases from J, leaving 13 bases between. CDR1 and CDR2 from the germline V gene are SGHNT and YYREEE (reference sequence). This CDR3 comprises 12 residues. Written as DNA, the CDR3 is TGTGCCAGCAGGTCTACAGGAAATGAGCAGTACTTC. Amino acid sequence: CASRSTGNEQYF.

The CDR3 DNA sequence: TGTGCCAGCAGCTTAGGTGGGAGGACCTACAATGAGCAGTTCTTC. It specifies CASSLGGRTYNEQFF. This chain connects TRBV7-2 to TRBJ2-1, with a possible D match to TRBD2 (6 bases). The CDR3 extends over 15 amino acids. V was shortened by 1 base and J by 2 bases, with 9 bases between the two germline ends. The germline V gene has CDR1 SGHTA and CDR2 FQGNSA.

This clonotype was observed many times. The V and J genes are TRBV9 and TRBJ2-1, with D perhaps given as TRBD1 or TRBD2 (5 bases each). The germline CDR1 and CDR2 sequences are SGDLS and YYNGEE. The V gene lost 0 bases and the J gene lost 8 bases, with 12 bases spanning the gap. CDR3 length: 14 residues. In DNA form, the CDR3 reads TGTGCCAGCAGCGTAGGGGACGGGATACATGAGCAGTTCTTC. It specifies CASSVGDGIHEQFF.

V is TRBV7-2 and J is TRBJ1-5; D may be TRBD1 (6 bases). Deletions cut 6 bases from V and 6 bases from J, with 18 bases between. CDR1 is SGHTA and CDR2 is FQGNSA in the germline V gene. The CDR3 is 15 residues long. CDR3 coding DNA: TGTGCCAGCAGTCAAACAGGGACCTTCGGTCAGCCCCAGCATTTT. It translates to CASSQTGTFGQPQHF.

There are a few counts of this clonotype. The chain couples TRBV5-1 to TRBJ2-1, with D perhaps given as TRBD1 or TRBD2 (5 bases each). Germline V gene data show CDR1 as SGHRS and CDR2 as YFSETQ. This CDR3 spans 14 amino acids. Trimming shortened V by 0 bases and J by 11 bases, and 15 bases separated the two germline ends. The CDR3 sequence is CASSLAGTANKQFF. Here the CDR3 DNA reads TGCGCCAGCAGCTTGGCTGGGACGGCTAATAAGCAGTTCTTC.